These 20 T cell receptor beta chains share one sample of origin, sequenced in a study of regulatory dendritic cells for organ transplantation. Profiling relied on immunoSEQ multiplex PCR, and the TCRdb table lists in-frame clones only, not all of them. The sample holds roughly 35,000 clones, roughly 91% seen once. The sequencing input was naive CD4+ T cells from blood. The subset is: CD45RA+ naive T cells. These receptors were taken from a human donor in good health.

The chain uses TRBV7-9 and TRBJ1-2, with D unresolved. This CDR3 has 14 residues. Germline V CDR1 and CDR2: SEHNR, FQNEAQ (reference sequence). V lost 7 bases to trimming and J lost 5 bases, with 17 bases between them. The CDR3 sequence is CASTSAAGRYGYTF. CDR3 DNA: TGTGCCAGCACCTCCGCGGCGGGGAGGTATGGCTACACCTTC. The full variable domain, with the rest looked up from reference TRBV7-9 and TRBJ1-2, is DTGVSQNPRHKITKRGQNVTFRCDPISEHNRLYWYRQTLGQGPEFLTYFQNEAQLEKSRLLSDRFSAERPKGSFSTLEIQRTEQGDSAMYLCASTSAAGRYGYTFGSGTRLTVV.

J is TRBJ2-5 and V is TRBV5-1, with 10 bases aligning to TRBD1. Per the germline V gene, CDR1 is SGHRS and CDR2 is YFSETQ. The trim removed 2 bases at V and 5 bases at J, leaving 6 bases unmatched. This CDR3 region has 15 residues. The CDR3 reads CASSFMGQGMETQYF. In DNA, the CDR3 is TGCGCCAGCAGCTTTATGGGACAGGGGATGGAGACCCAGTACTTC.

The gene calls are TRBV7-9 and TRBJ2-7; TRBD1 agrees at 9 bases. V was clipped by 6 bases and J by 4 bases; unmatched bases: 7. Per the germline V gene, CDR1 is SEHNR and CDR2 is FQNEAQ (reference sequence). This CDR3 region has 14 residues. CDR3 sequence: CASRGQGGSYEQYF. CDR3 in DNA: TGTGCCAGCAGGGGACAGGGAGGGAGTTACGAGCAGTACTTC.

This clone was recorded once. CDR3 region: CSAGGRATDTQYF. The CDR3 region has the DNA TGCAGCGCTGGCGGGAGGGCCACAGATACGCAGTATTTT. The V call is TRBV29-1, the J call TRBJ2-3, with 9 positions matching TRBD2. Germline loops: CDR1 SQVTM, CDR2 ANQGSEA. Germline trimming cut 7 bases from V and 2 bases from J; bases unmatched to any gene: 4. This CDR3 is built from 13 residues.

The chain uses TRBV10-1 and TRBJ2-1; D remains ambiguous. V was trimmed by 8 bases and J by 6 bases, leaving 11 bases between them. CDR1 is WNHNN and CDR2 is SYGVQD in the germline V gene (reference sequence). The CDR3 is 12 residues long. The CDR3 bases are TGCGCCAGCCCCTTAGTTTTCAATGAGCAGTTCTTC. It encodes CASPLVFNEQFF.

The rearrangement links TRBV20-1 to TRBJ1-2; no clear D gene. Trimming stripped 0 bases from V and 7 bases from J, with 6 bases between. The CDR3 consists of 11 residues. Germline V CDR1 and CDR2: DFQATT, SNEGSKA (reference sequence). The CDR3 coding sequence is TGCAGTGCTAGAGACAAGACTGGCTACACCTTC. It specifies CSARDKTGYTF.

J is TRBJ2-5 and V is TRBV7-2; TRBD2 is a possible D gene (5 bases). This CDR3 spans 13 amino acids. Germline assignment: CDR1 SGHTA and CDR2 FQGNSA. Trimming removed 5 bases at V and 2 bases at J, with 9 bases between. The CDR3 region is CASSQRSQETQYF. Written as DNA, the CDR3 is TGTGCCAGCAGCCAGCGGAGTCAAGAGACCCAGTACTTC.

The V gene is TRBV6-1, the J gene TRBJ1-2; TRBD1 might be the D (5 bases). Trimming left V 3 bases short and J 8 bases short, with 13 bases between. The germline V gene encodes CDR1 MNHNS and CDR2 SASEGT. The CDR3 contains 13 residues. DNA for the CDR3: TGTGCCAGCAGTGAGTCTTGGGACGGGGGCTACACCTTC. Its translation is CASSESWDGGYTF.

The CDR3 sequence is CASSLERGRTDTQYF. CDR3 DNA sequence: TGTGCCAGCAGCTTAGAGCGGGGCCGCACAGATACGCAGTATTTT. The rearrangement links TRBV7-2 to TRBJ2-3; TRBD2 matches 7 bases. This CDR3 is 15 amino acids long. Germline CDR1 is SGHTA and CDR2 is FQGNSA. The junction had 2 bases not matched to a gene; V was cut back by 1 base and J by 1 base.

The chain combines TRBV18 with TRBJ2-7, with TRBD1 matching over 7 bases. CDR1 and CDR2 from the germline V gene are KGHSH and LQKENI. CDR3 length equals 16 residues. Losses at the gene ends were 5 bases for V and 1 base for J; bases not matched to a gene: 11. The CDR3 here is CASSVKQGTQSYEQYF. The DNA of the CDR3 is TGTGCCAGCTCAGTTAAACAGGGGACCCAATCCTACGAGCAGTACTTC.

The gene calls are TRBV7-9 and TRBJ1-3; unclear D gene. The CDR3 extends over 13 amino acids. The germline V and J ends were trimmed by 5 bases and 1 base, with 6 bases remaining between them. The germline gives CDR1 SEHNR, CDR2 FQNEAQ (reference sequence). CDR3 loop: CASSRESGNTIYF. CDR3 coding DNA: TGTGCCAGCAGCAGGGAATCTGGAAACACCATATATTTT.

The CDR3 region is CASSLGLGGDVTEAFF. DNA of the CDR3: TGTGCCAGCAGCTTAGGGCTGGGGGGAGATGTCACTGAAGCTTTCTTT. V gene TRBV7-2 combines with J gene TRBJ1-1, with D possibly matching TRBD1 (5 bases). V gave up 1 base and J gave up 4 bases, with 16 bases separating them. CDR1 is SGHTA, CDR2 FQGNSA, per germline. The length of the CDR3 is 16 residues.

This clone was detected once. The chain links TRBV4-1 to TRBJ2-7; unclear D gene. From germline, CDR1 is MGHRA and CDR2 YSYEKL. The CDR3 is 12 residues long. V gave up 3 bases and J gave up 8 bases, with 11 bases separating them. The CDR3 sequence: CASSHDWSQQYF. The CDR3, as DNA: TGCGCCAGCAGCCACGACTGGTCTCAGCAGTACTTC.

This rearrangement joins TRBV10-1 to TRBJ2-7, with 11 bases that match TRBD2. Germline trimming cut 4 bases from V and 3 bases from J; bases unmatched to any gene: 8. There are 16 residues in the CDR3. Germline-derived CDR1 and CDR2 are WNHNN and SYGVQD (reference sequence). The CDR3 nucleotides read TGCGCCAGCAGTGCTAGCGGGAGGACTCGGATCTACGAGCAGTACTTC. Translating it yields CASSASGRTRIYEQYF.

This clone has just one count. The rearrangement links TRBV9 to TRBJ2-3; 8 nucleotides align to TRBD2. Germline assignment: CDR1 SGDLS and CDR2 YYNGEE. V shed 1 base and J 4 bases; nucleotides not matched to a gene: 5. The CDR3 runs to 15 residues. CDR3 nucleotides: TGTGCCAGCAGCGTAATAGCGGGAACGCCAGATACGCAGTATTTT. Translation: CASSVIAGTPDTQYF.

V and J are TRBV7-9 and TRBJ2-1, with 10 nucleotides matching TRBD2. The CDR3 sequence is 15 residues long. Germline V gene sequence: CDR1 SEHNR, CDR2 FQNEAQ (reference sequence). The V gene end was trimmed by 4 bases and the J gene end by 7 bases; junction bases not matched to a gene: 7. This chain's CDR3 is CASSSSGGGDNEQFF. The CDR3 DNA is TGTGCCAGCAGCTCTAGCGGGGGCGGGGATAATGAGCAGTTCTTC. Full variable domain (outside the CDR3, taken from reference TRBV7-9 and TRBJ2-1): DTGVSQNPRHKITKRGQNVTFRCDPISEHNRLYWYRQTLGQGPEFLTYFQNEAQLEKSRLLSDRFSAERPKGSFSTLEIQRTEQGDSAMYLCASSSSGGGDNEQFFGPGTRLTVL.

The chain links TRBV5-1 to TRBJ2-3, with D perhaps matching TRBD2 (6 bases). Between the trimmed V and J ends, which lost 2 bases and 0 bases, there was a span of 10 bases. This CDR3 is 15 amino acids long. Germline V gene sequence: CDR1 SGHRS, CDR2 YFSETQ. CDR3 amino acids: CASSFGGASTDTQYF. As DNA, the CDR3 is TGCGCCAGCAGCTTTGGAGGGGCTAGCACAGATACGCAGTATTTT.

This chain connects TRBV6-1 to TRBJ1-1; D may be TRBD1 (5 bases). The CDR3 has 14 residues. From germline, CDR1 is MNHNS and CDR2 SASEGT. Trimming cost V 3 bases and J 5 bases, with 13 bases left between them. DNA for the CDR3: TGTGCCAGCAGTGAGGGGGTGTCGTGGACTGAAGCTTTCTTT. Its protein product is CASSEGVSWTEAFF.

V usage is TRBV6-5 and J usage is TRBJ2-6; D is ambiguous. The V gene's germline CDR1 is MNHEY and CDR2 SVGAGI. This CDR3 region has 15 residues. V lost 4 bases and J lost 0, with 7 bases in between. The CDR3: CASSFQVSGANVLTF. CDR3 coding DNA: TGTGCCAGCAGTTTCCAGGTCTCTGGGGCCAACGTCCTGACTTTC.

This clone has just a few counts. CDR3 sequence reads: CASSTRLETEAFF. As DNA, the CDR3 is TGTGCCAGCAGCACGAGGCTGGAGACTGAAGCTTTCTTT. This chain links TRBV7-2 with TRBJ1-1, with D hard to call. The CDR3 has 13 residues. Per germline, CDR1 SGHTA and CDR2 FQGNSA. Deletions cut 5 bases from V and 5 bases from J, with 12 bases between.